The clone carrying this T cell receptor (beta chain) was counted at least ten times. Sequencing of 15-18 subjects in each run yielded over 180 million TCR-beta sequences. TCRdb passed the 5' RACE reads through MiXCR, listing each CDR3 protein once. The sample carries about 82,000 distinct CDR3 sequences, 2.5% to 3% recorded once. Deletions cut 2 bases from V and 7 bases from J, with 11 bases between. There are 13 residues in the CDR3. This sample was taken from a study of neurological immune-mediated disorders. This chain uses TRBV12-3 or TRBV12-4 with TRBJ2-5, with D perhaps matching TRBD1 (5 bases). The sequenced material came from PBMCs. This TCR came from a young woman with multiple sclerosis. This chain's CDR3 is CASSLNRSGTQYF. CDR3 DNA sequence: TGTGCCAGCAGTTTAAACAGGTCGGGGACCCAGTACTTC.